The rows below give T cell receptor beta chains drawn from one sample of a study of memory CD4+ T cells and cytomegalovirus serostatus. Using immunoSEQ multiplex PCR, the repertoire was profiled, and TCRdb retains in-frame clones only, with some absent. The table includes about 75,000 clones, around 80% detected once. Source material: memory CD4+ T cells from blood. All receptors derive from an adult in good health and CMV-seropositive. CDR3s leave out the opening cysteine and the closing phenylalanine or tryptophan. The order of the fields is V gene, J gene, CDR3 protein.

>TRBV10-3|TRBJ1-1
AISKGGMNTEAF
>TRBV4-1|TRBJ2-1
ASSSGTGGYNEQF
>TRBV6-5|TRBJ1-5
ASSRSGWGDQPQH
>TRBV19|TRBJ2-7
ASSGTVTYEQY
>TRBV5-6|TRBJ2-1
ASSSDRGAFYNEQF
>TRBV5-6|TRBJ1-2
ASRRTVYGYT
>TRBV7-2|TRBJ2-2
ASSLAGGDTGELF
>TRBV30|TRBJ1-1
AWRTHFNTEAF
>TRBV5-4|TRBJ2-3
ASSERGGLTDTQY
>TRBV5-8|TRBJ1-5
ASSRFRSGNQPQH
>TRBV27|TRBJ2-5
ASSSTGGDETQY
>TRBV5-4|TRBJ1-3
ASSPMGGGSSGNTIY
>TRBV28|TRBJ1-3
ASSLRTGSSGNTIY
>TRBV2|TRBJ2-5
ASSAGSSGQETQY
>TRBV28|TRBJ1-1
ASCSRQTWWVMNTEAF
>TRBV2|TRBJ1-1
ASSERDRVGF
>TRBV5-1|TRBJ2-1
ASSLVAGSSNEQF
>TRBV30|TRBJ2-7
AWNLRAGGEQY
>TRBV7-2|TRBJ2-1
ASSLASGSASYNEQF
>TRBV7-2|TRBJ1-2
ASSLAVLKQGRGYT
>TRBV10-3|TRBJ1-1
AISEGGGRGGPEAF
>TRBV7-2|TRBJ2-1
ASSLRGYEQF
>TRBV10-3|TRBJ2-3
AISDKGGTADTQY
>TRBV21-1|TRBJ2-1
ASSKGPAGCSYNEQF
>TRBV27|TRBJ1-1
ASSSPIRGLTEAF
>TRBV29-1|TRBJ2-1
SVPSVRPEGLKQF
>TRBV6-6|TRBJ1-3
ASLTVNSGNTIY
>TRBV25-1|TRBJ2-1
ASRIYWVREQF
>TRBV30|TRBJ1-2
AWDHRGISYT
>TRBV7-2|TRBJ2-5
ASSPAIQQETQY
>TRBV6-1|TRBJ2-7
ASSTTLVPSYEQY
>TRBV6-6|TRBJ1-1
ASRTQGVGTEAF
>TRBV19|TRBJ2-1
ASTKGSSYNEQF
>TRBV15|TRBJ1-2
ATSRDRRQGYGYT
>TRBV10-1|TRBJ1-5
ASSESSRVSQPQH
>TRBV19|TRBJ2-2
ASSKRAFGNTGELF
>TRBV7-2|TRBJ2-5
ASSAGLAGGIQETQY
>TRBV30|TRBJ1-5
AWEGQVGQPQH
>TRBV5-4|TRBJ1-1
ASSLGQGVFTEAF
>TRBV9|TRBJ1-3
ASSDLLDGTVGNTIY
>TRBV10-3|TRBJ1-2
AISERPTLGYT
>TRBV12-5|TRBJ2-2
ASGLARQGSTGELF
>TRBV11-3|TRBJ2-3
ASSLVPTSTDTQY
>TRBV5-6|TRBJ2-1
ASSSLVGDNEQF
>TRBV14|TRBJ2-5
ASSQDLAQETQY
>TRBV7-9|TRBJ2-5
ASSREGRFQETQY